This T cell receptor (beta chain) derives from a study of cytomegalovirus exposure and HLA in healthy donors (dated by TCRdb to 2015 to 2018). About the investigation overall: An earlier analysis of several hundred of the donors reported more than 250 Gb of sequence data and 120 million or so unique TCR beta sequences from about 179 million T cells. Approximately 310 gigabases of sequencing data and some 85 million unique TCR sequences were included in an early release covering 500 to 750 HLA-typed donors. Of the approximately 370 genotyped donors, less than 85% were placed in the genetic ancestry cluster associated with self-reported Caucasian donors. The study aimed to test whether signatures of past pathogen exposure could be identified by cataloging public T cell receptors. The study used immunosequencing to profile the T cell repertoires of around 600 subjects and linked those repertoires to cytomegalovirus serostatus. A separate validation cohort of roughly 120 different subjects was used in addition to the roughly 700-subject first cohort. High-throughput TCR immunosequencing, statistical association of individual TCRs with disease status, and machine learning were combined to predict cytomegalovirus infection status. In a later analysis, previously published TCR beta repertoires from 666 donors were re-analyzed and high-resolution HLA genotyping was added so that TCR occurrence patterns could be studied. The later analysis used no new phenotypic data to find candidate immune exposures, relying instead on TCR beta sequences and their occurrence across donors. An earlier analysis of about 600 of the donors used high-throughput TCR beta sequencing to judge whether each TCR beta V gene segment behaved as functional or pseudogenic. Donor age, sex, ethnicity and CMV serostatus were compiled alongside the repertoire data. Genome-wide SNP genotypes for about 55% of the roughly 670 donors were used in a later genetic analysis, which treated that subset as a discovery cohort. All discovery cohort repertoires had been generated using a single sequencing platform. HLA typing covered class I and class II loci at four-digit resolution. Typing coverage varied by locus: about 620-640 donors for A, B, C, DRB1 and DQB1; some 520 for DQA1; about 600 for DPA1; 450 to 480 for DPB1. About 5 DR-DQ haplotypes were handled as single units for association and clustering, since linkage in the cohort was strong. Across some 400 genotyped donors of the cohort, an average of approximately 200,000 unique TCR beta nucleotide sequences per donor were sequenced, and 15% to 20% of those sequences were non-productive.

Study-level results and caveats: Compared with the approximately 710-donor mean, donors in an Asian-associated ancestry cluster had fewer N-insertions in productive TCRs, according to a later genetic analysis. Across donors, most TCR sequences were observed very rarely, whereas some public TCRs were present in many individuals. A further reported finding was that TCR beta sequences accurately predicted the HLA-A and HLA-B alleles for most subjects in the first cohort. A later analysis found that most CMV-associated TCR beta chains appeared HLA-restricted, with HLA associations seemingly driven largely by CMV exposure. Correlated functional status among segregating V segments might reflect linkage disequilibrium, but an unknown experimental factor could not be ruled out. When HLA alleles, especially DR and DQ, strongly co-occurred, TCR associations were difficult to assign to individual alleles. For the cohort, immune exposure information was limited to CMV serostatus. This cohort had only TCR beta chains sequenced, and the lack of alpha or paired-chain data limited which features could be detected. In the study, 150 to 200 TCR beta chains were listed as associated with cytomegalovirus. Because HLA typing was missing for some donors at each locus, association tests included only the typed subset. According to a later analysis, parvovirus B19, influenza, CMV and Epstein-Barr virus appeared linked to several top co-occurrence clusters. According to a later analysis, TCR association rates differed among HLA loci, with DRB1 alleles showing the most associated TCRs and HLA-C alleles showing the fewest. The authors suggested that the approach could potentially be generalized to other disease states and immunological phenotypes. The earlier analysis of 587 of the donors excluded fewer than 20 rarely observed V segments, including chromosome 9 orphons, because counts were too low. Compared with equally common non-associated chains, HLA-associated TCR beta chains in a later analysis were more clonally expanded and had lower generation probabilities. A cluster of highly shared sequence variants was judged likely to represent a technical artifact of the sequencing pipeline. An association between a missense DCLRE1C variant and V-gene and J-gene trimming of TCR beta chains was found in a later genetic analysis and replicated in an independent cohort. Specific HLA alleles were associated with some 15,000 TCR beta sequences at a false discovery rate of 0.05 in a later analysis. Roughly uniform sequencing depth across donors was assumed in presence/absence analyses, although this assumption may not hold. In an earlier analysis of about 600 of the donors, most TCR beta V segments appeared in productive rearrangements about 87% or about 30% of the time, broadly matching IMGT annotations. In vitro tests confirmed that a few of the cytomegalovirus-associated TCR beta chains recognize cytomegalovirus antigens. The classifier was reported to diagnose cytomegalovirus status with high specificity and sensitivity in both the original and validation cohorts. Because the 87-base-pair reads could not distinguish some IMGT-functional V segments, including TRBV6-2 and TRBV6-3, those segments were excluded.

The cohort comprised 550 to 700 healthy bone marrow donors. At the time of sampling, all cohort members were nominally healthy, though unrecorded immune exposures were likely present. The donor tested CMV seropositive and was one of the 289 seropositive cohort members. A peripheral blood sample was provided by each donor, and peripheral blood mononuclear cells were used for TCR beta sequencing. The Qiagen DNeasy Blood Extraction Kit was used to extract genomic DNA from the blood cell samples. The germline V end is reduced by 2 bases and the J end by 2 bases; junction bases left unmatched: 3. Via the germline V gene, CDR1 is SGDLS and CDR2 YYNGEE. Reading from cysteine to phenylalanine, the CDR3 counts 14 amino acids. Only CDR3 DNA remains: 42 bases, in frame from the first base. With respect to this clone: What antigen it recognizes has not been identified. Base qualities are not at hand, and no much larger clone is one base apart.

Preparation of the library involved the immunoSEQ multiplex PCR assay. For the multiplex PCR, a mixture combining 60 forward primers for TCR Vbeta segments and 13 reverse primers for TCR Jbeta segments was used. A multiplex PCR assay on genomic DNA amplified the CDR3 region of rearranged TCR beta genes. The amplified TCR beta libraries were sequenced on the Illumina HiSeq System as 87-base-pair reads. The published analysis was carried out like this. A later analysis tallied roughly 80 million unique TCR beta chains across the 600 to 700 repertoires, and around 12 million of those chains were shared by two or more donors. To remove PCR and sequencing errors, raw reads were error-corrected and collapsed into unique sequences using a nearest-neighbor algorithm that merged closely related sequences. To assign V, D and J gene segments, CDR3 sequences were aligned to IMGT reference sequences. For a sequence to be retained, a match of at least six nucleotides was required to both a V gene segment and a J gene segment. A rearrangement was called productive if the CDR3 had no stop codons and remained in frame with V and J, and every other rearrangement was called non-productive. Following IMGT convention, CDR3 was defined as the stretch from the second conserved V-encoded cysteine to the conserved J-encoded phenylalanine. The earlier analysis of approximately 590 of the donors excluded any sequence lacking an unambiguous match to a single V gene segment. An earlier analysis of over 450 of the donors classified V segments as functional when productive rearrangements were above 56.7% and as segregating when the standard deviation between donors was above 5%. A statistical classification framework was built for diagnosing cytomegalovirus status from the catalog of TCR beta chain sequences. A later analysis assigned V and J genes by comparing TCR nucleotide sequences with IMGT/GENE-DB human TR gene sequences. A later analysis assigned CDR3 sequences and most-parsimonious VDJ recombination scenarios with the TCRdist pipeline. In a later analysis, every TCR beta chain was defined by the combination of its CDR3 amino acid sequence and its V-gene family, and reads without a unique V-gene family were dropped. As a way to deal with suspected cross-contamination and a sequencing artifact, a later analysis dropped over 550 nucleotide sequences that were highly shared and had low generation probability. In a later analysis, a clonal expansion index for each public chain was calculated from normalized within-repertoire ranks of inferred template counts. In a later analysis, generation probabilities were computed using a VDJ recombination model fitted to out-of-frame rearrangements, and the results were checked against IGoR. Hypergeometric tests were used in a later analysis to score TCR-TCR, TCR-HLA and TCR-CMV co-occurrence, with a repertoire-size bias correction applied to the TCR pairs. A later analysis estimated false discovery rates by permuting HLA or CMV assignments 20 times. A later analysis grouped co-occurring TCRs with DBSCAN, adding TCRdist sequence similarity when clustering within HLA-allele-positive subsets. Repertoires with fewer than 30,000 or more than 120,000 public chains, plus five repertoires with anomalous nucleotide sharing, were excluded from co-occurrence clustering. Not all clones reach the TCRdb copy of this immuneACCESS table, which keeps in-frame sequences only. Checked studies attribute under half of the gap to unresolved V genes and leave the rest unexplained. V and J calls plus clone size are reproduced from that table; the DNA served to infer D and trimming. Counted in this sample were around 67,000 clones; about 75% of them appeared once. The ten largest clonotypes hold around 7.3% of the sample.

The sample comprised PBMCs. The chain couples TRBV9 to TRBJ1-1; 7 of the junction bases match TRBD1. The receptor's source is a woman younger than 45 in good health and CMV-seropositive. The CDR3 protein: CASSVTGLNTEAFF. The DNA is TGTGCCAGCAGCGTGACAGGGTTAAACACTGAAGCTTTCTTT.